This passage covers 32 T cell receptor beta chains from one sample sequenced in a study of T cell responses to AZD1222 COVID-19 vaccine. This table comes from immunoSEQ multiplex PCR, and its TCRdb copy is limited to in-frame clones, with some not included. Among around 100,000 clones listed, nearly 95% were seen once. Material: peripheral blood, obtained on day 0 of AZD1222 vaccination. Receptors originate from an adult in good health.

The chain couples TRBV28 to TRBJ2-7; D gene unclear. The CDR3 covers 11 residues. Trimming removed 5 bases from V and 3 bases from J, with 5 bases in between. Germline loops: CDR1 MDHEN, CDR2 SYDVKM. The CDR3 region is CASSERYEQYF. CDR3 nucleotides: TGTGCCAGCAGTGAACGCTACGAGCAGTACTTC.

The CDR3 DNA is TGTGCCAGCAGCTCAGAATCCTACGAGCAGTACTTC. Its protein product is CASSSESYEQYF. The chain carries TRBV7-9 and TRBJ2-7, with D uncertain. The CDR3 length is 12 residues. Deletions cut 4 bases from V and 1 base from J, with 5 bases between. Per germline, CDR1 SEHNR and CDR2 FQNEAQ (reference sequence).

The rearrangement links TRBV7-3 to TRBJ1-3, with D unclear. This CDR3 region has 14 residues. Trimming removed 5 bases from V and 3 bases from J, with 11 bases in between. Germline V lookup: CDR1 SGHTA, CDR2 FQGTGA. The CDR3 spells CASSAGGDGNTIYF. In nucleotides, the CDR3 is TGTGCCAGCAGCGCAGGTGGTGATGGAAACACCATATATTTT.

The J gene is TRBJ2-1, the V gene TRBV30; tentatively, D is TRBD2 (5 bases). CDR1 and CDR2 (germline): GTSNPN, SVGIG (reference sequence). The CDR3 is 15 residues long. The germline V and J ends were trimmed by 3 bases and 2 bases, with 14 bases remaining between them. The CDR3 coding sequence is TGTGCCTGGAGGGGCGGGTACTTAGCCTACAATGAGCAGTTCTTC. It translates to CAWRGGYLAYNEQFF.

The chain uses TRBV9 and TRBJ2-7, with 11 nucleotides matching TRBD2. The V and J ends lost 4 bases and 4 bases, in that order; junction bases with no gene match: 7. The CDR3 has 15 amino acids. The germline V gene has CDR1 SGDLS and CDR2 YYNGEE. The CDR3: CASSPRTSGSYEQYF. DNA of the CDR3: TGTGCCAGCAGCCCAAGAACTAGCGGGAGTTACGAGCAGTACTTC.

V and J are TRBV2 and TRBJ1-1; tentative D call: TRBD1 (5 bases). V was pared by 6 bases and J by 0 bases, with 11 bases between. This CDR3 comprises 14 residues. Germline values: CDR1 SNHLY, CDR2 FYNNEI. The CDR3 sequence: CASRPTVLNTEAFF. In DNA form, the CDR3 reads TGTGCCAGCAGGCCGACAGTTTTGAACACTGAAGCTTTCTTT.

The genes are TRBV11-3 and TRBJ2-3; D unclear. The germline gives CDR1 SGHNT, CDR2 YENEEA. This CDR3 region has 14 residues. V lost 2 bases and J lost 3, with 9 bases in between. In DNA form, the CDR3 reads TGTGCCAGCAGCTTAAGGGCCGGGACAGATACGCAGTATTTT. Its translation: CASSLRAGTDTQYF.

This chain joins TRBV9 and TRBJ1-3; D remains ambiguous. V lost 0 bases and J 2 bases, leaving 12 bases between the germline ends. The CDR3 is made up of 16 amino acids. Germline V gene data show CDR1 as SGDLS and CDR2 as YYNGEE. CDR3 sequence reads: CASSVELAAAGNTIYF. The CDR3, as DNA: TGTGCCAGCAGCGTAGAATTGGCGGCGGCTGGAAACACCATATATTTT. Together with reference TRBV9 and TRBJ1-3, the CDR3 gives the full variable domain: DSGVTQTPKHLITATGQRVTLRCSPRSGDLSVYWYQQSLDQGLQFLIQYYNGEERAKGNILERFSAQQFPDLHSELNLSSLELGDSALYFCASSVELAAAGNTIYFGEGSWLTVV.

V gene TRBV5-1 combines with J gene TRBJ2-1; maybe TRBD1 (5 bases). V lost 5 bases to trimming and J lost 8 bases, with 20 bases between them. Per the germline V gene, CDR1 is SGHRS and CDR2 is YFSETQ. This CDR3 has 15 residues. In DNA, the CDR3 is TGCGCCAGCAGTACGCAGGGTACGTCGGGTGATGAGCAGTTCTTC. The encoded protein is CASSTQGTSGDEQFF.

The V and J genes are TRBV6-5 and TRBJ1-6; D gene ambiguous. The CDR3 spans 12 residues. The germline V gene encodes CDR1 MNHEY and CDR2 SVGAGI. Trimming took off 5 bases at V and 9 bases at J, with 8 bases between the two ends. The DNA for the CDR3 is TGTGCCAGCAGTCCTTGGGGTTCACCCCTCCACTTT. Translating gives CASSPWGSPLHF.

The V and J genes are TRBV7-9 and TRBJ1-2; 9 bases match TRBD1. Germline V lookup: CDR1 SEHNR, CDR2 FQNEAQ (reference sequence). V was pared by 2 bases and J by 8 bases, with 3 bases of the junction left unmatched. The CDR3 covers 13 residues. DNA of the CDR3: TGTGCCAGCAGCTTAAGGGACAGGGAGGGCTACACCTTC. It specifies CASSLRDREGYTF.

The chain carries TRBV18 and TRBJ1-2, with no clear D. V was shortened by 3 bases and J by 8 bases, with 13 bases between the two germline ends. The CDR3 is made up of 13 amino acids. Germline V lookup: CDR1 KGHSH, CDR2 LQKENI. Here the CDR3 DNA reads TGTGCCAGCTCACCCCCCGACACGTACGGCTACACCTTC. Translating it yields CASSPPDTYGYTF.

The chain joins TRBV29-1 to TRBJ2-7, with D possibly matching TRBD1 (6 bases). Trimming took off 6 bases at V and 0 bases at J, with 15 bases between the two ends. Germline V lookup: CDR1 SQVTM, CDR2 ANQGSEA. The CDR3 consists of 14 residues. The CDR3: CSVMTGTPSYEQYF. The CDR3 nucleotides read TGCAGCGTGATGACAGGAACCCCCTCCTACGAGCAGTACTTC.

The J gene is TRBJ2-1, the V gene TRBV20-1; D uncertain. The CDR3 loop spans 11 amino acids. Between the trimmed V and J ends, which lost 5 bases and 5 bases, there was a span of 7 bases. Germline assignment: CDR1 DFQATT and CDR2 SNEGSKA (reference sequence). The CDR3 spells CSADGNNEQFF. CDR3 bases: TGCAGTGCTGACGGAAACAATGAGCAGTTCTTC.

CDR3 amino acids: CASSPFAGANTGELFF. The CDR3 coding sequence is TGTGCCAGCTCACCTTTCGCGGGAGCTAACACCGGGGAGCTGTTTTTT. This chain joins TRBV18 and TRBJ2-2; 7 bases align to TRBD2. This CDR3 has 16 residues. In germline, CDR1 is KGHSH, CDR2 LQKENI. V gave up 3 bases and J gave up 2 bases; unmatched junction bases: 6. The whole variable domain, remainder taken from reference TRBV18 and TRBJ2-2, is NAGVMQNPRHLVRRRGQEARLRCSPMKGHSHVYWYRQLPEEGLKFMVYLQKENIIDESGMPKERFSAEFPKEGPSILRIQQVVRGDSAAYFCASSPFAGANTGELFFGEGSRLTVL.

In the case of this clone: In the same sample, other DNA sequences code for this CDR3. The CDR3 DNA follows: TGTGCCAGCAGTTCTTCCTACGAGCAGTACTTC. It encodes CASSSSYEQYF. V gene TRBV27 combines with J gene TRBJ2-7; D gene uncertain. V was pared by 4 bases and J by 1 base, with 2 bases between. Germline CDR1 reads MNHEY; CDR2 reads SMNVEV (reference sequence). The CDR3 is 11 amino acids.

V and J are TRBV11-2 and TRBJ2-1, with D unresolved. The CDR3 has 15 residues. V was cut by 0 bases and J by 7 bases, with 13 bases left in between. The germline V gene encodes CDR1 SGHAT and CDR2 FQNNGV. CDR3 nucleotides: TGTGCCAGCAGCTTAGAAGAGGCTCGGCTAAATGAGCAGTTCTTC. Protein sequence: CASSLEEARLNEQFF.

The chain couples TRBV6-5 to TRBJ2-7, with TRBD1 as a possible D gene (6 bases). The CDR3 totals 14 residues. The germline CDR1 and CDR2 sequences are MNHEY and SVGAGI. Trimming left V 5 bases short and J 4 bases short, with 15 bases between. CDR3 DNA sequence: TGTGCCAGCAGTCCCCGAGGGGGAAAGTACGAGCAGTACTTC. Protein sequence: CASSPRGGKYEQYF.

The chain combines TRBV29-1 with TRBJ2-3, with 7 bases fitting TRBD2. V gave up 5 bases and J gave up 12 bases; unmatched junction bases: 8. This CDR3 is 11 amino acids long. Germline V gene sequence: CDR1 SQVTM, CDR2 ANQGSEA. The DNA of the CDR3 is TGCAGCGTTAGACTAGCATACGTCCAGTATTTT. This encodes CSVRLAYVQYF.

The chain joins TRBV11-2 to TRBJ2-1; TRBD1 is a possible D gene (6 bases). The CDR3 has 16 residues. CDR1 is SGHAT, CDR2 FQNNGV, per germline. V was trimmed by 1 base and J by 6 bases, leaving 16 bases between them. CDR3 residues: CASSLGQGRARNEQFF. The CDR3 DNA reads as TGTGCCAGCAGCTTAGGTCAGGGGCGAGCTCGCAATGAGCAGTTCTTC.

V usage is TRBV7-8 and J usage is TRBJ2-2; 12 bases are shared with TRBD1. The CDR3 has 18 residues. V trimming: 6 bases; J trimming: 3 bases; junction bases outside the gene matches: 11. The germline CDR1 and CDR2 sequences are SGHVS and FQNEAQ. As DNA, the CDR3 is TGTGCCAGCAGACCGGGACAGGGGGCGTTAATTGACACCGGGGAGCTGTTTTTT. This gives the protein CASRPGQGALIDTGELFF.

A few counts support this clone. The chain uses TRBV11-3 and TRBJ2-3, with a weak D call TRBD1 (5 bases). Between the trimmed V and J ends, which lost 6 bases and 0 bases, there was a span of 10 bases. The CDR3 has 14 residues. Looked up from germline, CDR1 is SGHNT and CDR2 is YENEEA. The CDR3 spells CASSQGSSTDTQYF. For the CDR3, the DNA is TGTGCCAGCAGTCAGGGAAGTAGCACAGATACGCAGTATTTT.

This chain links TRBV19 with TRBJ1-3, with 9 nucleotides matching TRBD1. The V segment lost 4 bases and the J segment 2 bases; nucleotides outside the gene matches: 6. Germline V gives CDR1 LNHDA, CDR2 SQIVND (reference sequence). CDR3 length: 16 amino acids. DNA of the CDR3: TGTGCCAGTAGTACCTCCGGGACAGGGACTGGAAACACCATATATTTT. It specifies CASSTSGTGTGNTIYF.

This sequence joins TRBV11-2 and TRBJ2-3, with 9 bases that match TRBD2. Per germline, CDR1 SGHAT and CDR2 FQNNGV. This CDR3 comprises 15 residues. V dropped 3 bases and J dropped 5; count of bases not matched to a gene: 6. The CDR3 loop reads CASSFGGRVGDTQYF. Here the CDR3 DNA reads TGTGCCAGCAGCTTTGGCGGGAGGGTAGGAGATACGCAGTATTTT.

CDR3: CASTPGGGYEQYF. In DNA form, the CDR3 reads TGTGCCAGCACCCCCGGGGGAGGATACGAGCAGTACTTC. The chain is built from TRBV12-3 or TRBV12-4 and TRBJ2-7; TRBD2 is a possible D gene (6 bases). Trimming left V 7 bases short and J 4 bases short, with 14 bases between. This CDR3 contains 13 residues.

The chain employs TRBV27 and TRBJ2-2; the match to TRBD2 covers 8 bases. CDR3 length equals 13 residues. Germline CDR1 is MNHEY and CDR2 is SMNVEV (reference sequence). V gave up 6 bases and J gave up 8 bases; unmatched junction bases: 5. CDR3 region: CASRGTRGGELFF. CDR3 nucleotides: TGTGCCAGCAGGGGGACTAGGGGAGGGGAGCTGTTTTTT.

This clone was seen a few times. The chain couples TRBV6-5 to TRBJ2-7, with 8 bases aligning to TRBD2. Per the germline V gene, CDR1 is MNHEY and CDR2 is SVGAGI. With V trimmed by 4 bases and J by 6 bases, 8 bases remained unmatched. This CDR3 spans 14 amino acids. CDR3 sequence reads: CASSSDGGASEQYF. In DNA form, the CDR3 reads TGTGCCAGCAGTTCGGACGGGGGGGCATCCGAGCAGTACTTC.

V and J are TRBV5-5 and TRBJ2-3; D gene uncertain. The germline V and J ends were trimmed by 0 bases and 2 bases, with 10 bases remaining between them. The CDR3 consists of 15 residues. CDR1 is SGHKS and CDR2 is YYEKEE in the germline V gene (reference sequence). The CDR3 DNA is TGTGCCAGCAGCTTGGCGGTCCAGAACACAGATACGCAGTATTTT. Protein: CASSLAVQNTDTQYF.

The chain recombines TRBV6-5 with TRBJ1-1; D gene ambiguous. V was shortened by 10 bases and J by 6 bases, with 12 bases between the two germline ends. CDR3 length equals 11 residues. The V gene's germline CDR1 is MNHEY and CDR2 SVGAGI. DNA of the CDR3: TGTGCCACCCTACAGATGCCTGAAGCTTTCTTT. Translating it yields CATLQMPEAFF.

On this clone itself: Sequence at one end of the junction differs from germline and may be a read error. The rearrangement links TRBV6-1 to TRBJ1-5, with 8 bases identical to TRBD1. This CDR3 spans 14 amino acids. The germline CDR1 and CDR2 sequences are MNHNS and SASEGT. The chain's CDR3 is CASREDRGSQPQHF. CDR3 in DNA: TGTGCCAGCAGGGAAGACAGGGGAAGTCAGCCCCAGCATTTT.

The chain carries TRBV9 and TRBJ2-1, with 7 bases matching TRBD2. The CDR3 is 15 amino acids. Looked up from germline, CDR1 is SGDLS and CDR2 is YYNGEE. J gave up 5 bases and V 0 bases, and 5 bases lay outside the gene matches. CDR3 bases: TGTGCCAGCAGCGTAGACAGCGGGAAACACAATGAGCAGTTCTTC. It yields the protein CASSVDSGKHNEQFF.

The genes are TRBV7-6 and TRBJ1-3; no firm D call. CDR1 and CDR2 (germline): SGHVS, FNYEAQ. V was pared by 0 bases and J by 4 bases, with 10 bases between. This CDR3 is built from 15 residues. Here the CDR3 reads CASSLASRSGNTIYF. The CDR3 DNA reads as TGTGCCAGCAGCTTAGCGTCCAGGAGCGGAAACACCATATATTTT.